The clone carrying this T cell receptor (beta chain) has ten or more counts. The data belong to a study of regulatory T cells in long-lasting Graves disease. Time point in this sample: persistent/refractory GD, antithyroid drugs over 5 years with positive TRAb. RNA extracted from PBMCs served as the sequencing template. According to the study, TCR beta libraries were built with iRepertoire HTBI primers and CDR3-region Arm-PCR. MiXCR was run by TCRdb on the multiplex PCR reads, yielding one entry per CDR3 protein. The sample has fewer than 400,000 distinct CDR3 sequences, less than 20% seen once. The CDR3 loop spans 15 amino acids. V shed 6 bases and J shed 4 bases, with 18 bases lying between them. The V gene's germline CDR1 is MNHNS and CDR2 SASEGT.

Specimen: peripheral blood mononuclear cells (PBMCs), collected when the disease was refractory, from a patient treated with antithyroid drugs. The clonotype was recovered from a female donor with Graves disease. The rearrangement links TRBV6-1 to TRBJ2-5, with D perhaps TRBD1 (5 bases). This CDR3 reads CASRADSTVGETQYF. The CDR3, as DNA: TGTGCCAGCAGGGCCGACAGTACTGTGGGAGAGACCCAGTACTTC.